The source of this T cell receptor (beta chain) is a study of shared clonotypes between healthy human individuals (dated by TCRdb to 2020 to 2021). For the wider study: The cohort comprised a couple of women and a few men aged 18 to 49 years. Per donor, leukapheresis produced somewhere between about 0.85 and 9.5 billion PBMCs. To estimate repertoire size and how much clonotypes are shared between individuals, the study performed deep sequencing of blood TCR repertoires from a handful of healthy adults. For each donor, CD4 naive and CD4 memory were each run on three plates, CD8 naive on two plates, and CD8 memory on one plate. To increase sequencing depth and limit assay-specific biases, TCR repertoire library preparation and sequencing were carried out by different laboratories using diverse techniques.

For the CD8 naive samples, CD45RO-negative cells were positively selected for CCR7, yielding a CD45RA+CCR7+ population from which TemRA cells were excluded. Donors were healthy HIV-negative adults with no recently reported acute infections or vaccinations. Every donor was a Caucasian adult residing in Nashville, Tennessee, USA. Blood was obtained by leukapheresis, after which PBMCs were separated by Ficoll-Histopaque density gradient centrifugation and cryopreserved in liquid nitrogen vapor phase. Analytical flow cytometry was used to check the purity and quantity of every magnetically sorted T cell population. Genomic DNA was isolated from each sorted fraction and quantified by UV absorbance on a Nanodrop 2000c. Taken from the germline V gene, the CDR1 and CDR2 loops are ENHRY and SYGVKD. V drops 10 bases and J drops 1 base, leaving 11 bases in between. There are 13 amino acids in the CDR3, from cysteine to phenylalanine inclusive. Only the CDR3 DNA stays, 39 bases, in frame from base 1.

This clone has more than one count but fewer than ten. The clone's antigen remains unknown. Qualities for individual bases were not recorded, and no much larger clone is one base off. The paper as a whole reports these results and caveats: Naive subsets generally had larger estimated clonotype richness than memory subsets did. Across four donors, around 5% of naive CD4, approximately 3.5% of naive CD8, approximately 2.5% of memory CD4, and under 0.45% of memory CD8 clonotypes were shared. The small number of donors limited the genetic and exposure-history diversity represented. Incomplete sequencing was indicated by rarefaction of sorted-subset datasets, despite the large sequencing depth. Based on pairwise subsampling, the degree of clonotype sharing among donors was expected to be affected by sequencing depth. Only blood was sampled, and tissue TCR repertoires likely differ from those in blood. Compared with non-shared clonotypes, the clonotypes found in all four sorted-subset donors had higher generation probabilities.

Using the deep immunoSEQ assay, TCR CDR3 regions were amplified from genomic DNA by multiplex PCR. Genomic DNA extracted from each cell subset was distributed evenly over all wells of several immunoSEQ 96-well plates, and each plate served as one replicate. For sorted subsets, approximately 200 ng of genomic DNA, equivalent to some 30,000 T cell genomes, went into each replicate PCR. The purified libraries were quantified using a Qubit 3.0 fluorometer, sized with a Bioanalyzer 2100, and then quantified again using the KAPA Library Quantification kit. Each immunoSEQ 96-well plate was sequenced on its own single-read 150-cycle Illumina NextSeq 550 flow cell. The original pipeline was this. The immunoSEQ output contained only junctional sequences without quality scores, so filtering could not match that applied to full-length reads. Sequences were annotated with PyIR, a Python wrapper for IgBLAST v1.9, and V/J genes and CDR3 were assigned using IMGT germline references. Reads with weak V/J assignments (E-value above 1e-6), missing CDR3, stop codons, out-of-frame junctions, or ambiguous translated residues were removed. V3J clonotypes were defined as sequences sharing the same inferred V gene, J gene, and CDR3 amino acid sequence. To compute the percentage overlap between repertoires, the number of shared unique clonotypes was divided by the size of the smaller repertoire. RTK rarefaction, the Chao1 estimator, and Recon v2.1 estimates of unobserved clonotypes were used to assess repertoire richness. OLGA was used to compute generation probabilities for all TCRbeta clonotypes that the gDNA method yielded from four donors. The table comes from immuneACCESS by way of TCRdb, which keeps in-frame sequences with V and J called. Part of the clones is missing from these tables; in studies checked, under half for an unresolved V gene and the rest for unknown reasons. V, J and clone size reflect that table, while D and trimming were determined from the DNA. The sample contains about 2.1 million clones, around 93% of them found a single time. Clones ranked in the top ten supply 1.5% to 2% of the sample.

The sequenced sample was naive CD8+ T cells from PBMCs. Explained via the paper, the cell subset or site label denotes: CD45RA+CCR7+. The receptor was derived from a man in his late teens or twenties in good health. Some clones in this sample may be carry-over from other donors' samples. The rearrangement joined TRBV10-3 to TRBJ1-5, with an unclear D gene assignment. The CDR3 sequence is CATAGGSNQPQHF. The nucleotide sequence is given as TGTGCCACCGCAGGTGGGAGCAATCAGCCCCAGCATTTT.